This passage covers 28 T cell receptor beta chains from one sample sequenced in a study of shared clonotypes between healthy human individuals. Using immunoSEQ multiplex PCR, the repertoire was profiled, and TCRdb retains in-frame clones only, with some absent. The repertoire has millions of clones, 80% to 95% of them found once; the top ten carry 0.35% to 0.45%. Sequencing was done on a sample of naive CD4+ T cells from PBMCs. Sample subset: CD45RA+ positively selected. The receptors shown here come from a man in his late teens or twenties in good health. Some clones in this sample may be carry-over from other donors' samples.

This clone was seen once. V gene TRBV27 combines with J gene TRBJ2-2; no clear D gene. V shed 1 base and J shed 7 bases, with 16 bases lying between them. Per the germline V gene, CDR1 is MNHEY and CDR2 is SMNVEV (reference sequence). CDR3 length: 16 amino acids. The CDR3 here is CASSLLARVRVGELFF. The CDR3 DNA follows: TGTGCCAGCAGTTTATTGGCTAGAGTTCGTGTCGGGGAGCTGTTTTTT.

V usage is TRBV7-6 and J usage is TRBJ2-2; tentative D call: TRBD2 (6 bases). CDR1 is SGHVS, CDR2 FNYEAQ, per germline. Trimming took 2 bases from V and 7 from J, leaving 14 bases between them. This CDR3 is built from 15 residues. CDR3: CASSLFGSSGGELFF. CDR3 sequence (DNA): TGTGCCAGCAGCTTATTCGGGAGTAGTGGCGGGGAGCTGTTTTTT.

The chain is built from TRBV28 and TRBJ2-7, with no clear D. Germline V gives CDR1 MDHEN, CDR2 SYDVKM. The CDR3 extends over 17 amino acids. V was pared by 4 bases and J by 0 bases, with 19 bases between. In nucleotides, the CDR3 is TGTGCCAGCAGTTCCCTCACCAGTGGGCGCTACTCCTACGAGCAGTACTTC. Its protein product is CASSSLTSGRYSYEQYF.

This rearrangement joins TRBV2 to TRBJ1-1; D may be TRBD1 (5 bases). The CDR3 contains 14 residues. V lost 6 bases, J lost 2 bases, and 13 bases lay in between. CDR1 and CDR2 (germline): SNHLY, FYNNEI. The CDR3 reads CASSYTGYNTEAFF. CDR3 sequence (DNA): TGTGCCAGCAGCTACACAGGTTACAACACTGAAGCTTTCTTT.

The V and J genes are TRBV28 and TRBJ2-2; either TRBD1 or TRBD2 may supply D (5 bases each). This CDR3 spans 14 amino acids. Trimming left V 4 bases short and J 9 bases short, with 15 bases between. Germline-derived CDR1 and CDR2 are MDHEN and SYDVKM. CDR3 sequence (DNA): TGTGCCAGCAGTTATGGGACGGACCAAAGGGAGCTGTTTTTT. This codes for CASSYGTDQRELFF.

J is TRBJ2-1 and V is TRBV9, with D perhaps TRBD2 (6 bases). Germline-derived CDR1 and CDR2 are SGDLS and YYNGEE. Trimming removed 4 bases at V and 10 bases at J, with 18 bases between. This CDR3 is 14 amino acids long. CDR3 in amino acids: CASSPGEALPEQFF. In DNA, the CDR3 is TGTGCCAGCAGCCCGGGGGAGGCCCTACCGGAGCAGTTCTTC.

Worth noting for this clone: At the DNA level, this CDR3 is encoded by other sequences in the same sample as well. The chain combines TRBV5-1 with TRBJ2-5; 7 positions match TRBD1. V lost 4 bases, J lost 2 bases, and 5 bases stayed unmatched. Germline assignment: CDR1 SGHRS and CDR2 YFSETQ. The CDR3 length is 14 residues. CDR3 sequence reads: CASSPGTVQETQYF. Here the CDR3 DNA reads TGCGCCAGCAGCCCCGGGACAGTACAAGAGACCCAGTACTTC.

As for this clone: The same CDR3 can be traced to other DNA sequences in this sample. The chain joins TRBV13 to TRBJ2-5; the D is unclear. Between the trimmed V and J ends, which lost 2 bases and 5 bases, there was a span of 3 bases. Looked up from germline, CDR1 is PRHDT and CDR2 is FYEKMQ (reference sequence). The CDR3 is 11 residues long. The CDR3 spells CASSLQETQYF. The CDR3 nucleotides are TGTGCCAGCAGCTTACAGGAGACCCAGTACTTC.

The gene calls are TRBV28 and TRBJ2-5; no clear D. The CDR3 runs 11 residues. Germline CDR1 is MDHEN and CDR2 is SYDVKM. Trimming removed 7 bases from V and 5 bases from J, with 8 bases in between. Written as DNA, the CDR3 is TGTGCCAGCAATGATATGGAGACCCAGTACTTC. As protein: CASNDMETQYF.

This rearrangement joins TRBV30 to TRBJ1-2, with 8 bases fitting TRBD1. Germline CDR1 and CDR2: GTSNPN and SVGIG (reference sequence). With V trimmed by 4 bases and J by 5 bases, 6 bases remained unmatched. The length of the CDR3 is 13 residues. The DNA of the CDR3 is TGTGCCTGGAAGGGACAGGCTGAATATGGCTACACCTTC. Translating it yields CAWKGQAEYGYTF. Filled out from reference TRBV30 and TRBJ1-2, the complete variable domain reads SQTIHQWPATLVQPVGSPLSLECTVEGTSNPNLYWYRQAAGRGLQLLFYSVGIGQISSEVPQNLSASRPQDRQFILSSKKLLLSDSGFYLCAWKGQAEYGYTFGSGTRLTVV.

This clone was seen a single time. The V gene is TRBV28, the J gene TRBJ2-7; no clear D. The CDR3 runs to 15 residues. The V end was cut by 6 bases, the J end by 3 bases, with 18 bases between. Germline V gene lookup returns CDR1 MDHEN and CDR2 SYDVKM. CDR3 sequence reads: CASSPRAPTLYEQYF. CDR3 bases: TGTGCCAGCAGCCCCCGGGCACCCACTCTCTACGAGCAGTACTTC.

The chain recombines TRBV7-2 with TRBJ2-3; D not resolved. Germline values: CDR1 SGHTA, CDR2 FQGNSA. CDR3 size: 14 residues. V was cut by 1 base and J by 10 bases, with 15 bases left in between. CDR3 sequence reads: CASSLGVPVFAQYF. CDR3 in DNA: TGTGCCAGCAGCTTAGGGGTCCCAGTCTTCGCGCAGTATTTT.

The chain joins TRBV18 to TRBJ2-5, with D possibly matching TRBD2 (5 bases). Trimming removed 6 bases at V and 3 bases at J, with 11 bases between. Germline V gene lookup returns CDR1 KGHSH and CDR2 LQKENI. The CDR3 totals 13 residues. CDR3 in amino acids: CASSGPGEETQYF. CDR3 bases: TGTGCCAGCTCCGGGCCCGGGGAAGAGACCCAGTACTTC.

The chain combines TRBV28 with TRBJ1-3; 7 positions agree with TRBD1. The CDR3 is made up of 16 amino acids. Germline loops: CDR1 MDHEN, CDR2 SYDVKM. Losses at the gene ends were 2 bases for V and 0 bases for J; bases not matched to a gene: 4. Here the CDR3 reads CASSLPTGNSGNTIYF. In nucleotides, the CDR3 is TGTGCCAGCAGTTTACCGACAGGGAACTCTGGAAACACCATATATTTT.

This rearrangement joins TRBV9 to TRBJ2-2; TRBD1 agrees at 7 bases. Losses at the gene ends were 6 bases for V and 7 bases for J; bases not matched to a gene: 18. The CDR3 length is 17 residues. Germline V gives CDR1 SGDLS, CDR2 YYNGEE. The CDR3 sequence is CASNARQGLGLLGELFF. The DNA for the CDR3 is TGTGCCAGCAACGCTAGACAGGGTCTAGGACTCCTCGGGGAGCTGTTTTTT.

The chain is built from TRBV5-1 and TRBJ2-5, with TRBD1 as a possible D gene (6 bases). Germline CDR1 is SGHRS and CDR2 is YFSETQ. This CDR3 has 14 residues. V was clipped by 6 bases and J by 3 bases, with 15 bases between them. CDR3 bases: TGCGCCAGCAAACGAACAGGGCCCAAAGAGACCCAGTACTTC. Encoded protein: CASKRTGPKETQYF.

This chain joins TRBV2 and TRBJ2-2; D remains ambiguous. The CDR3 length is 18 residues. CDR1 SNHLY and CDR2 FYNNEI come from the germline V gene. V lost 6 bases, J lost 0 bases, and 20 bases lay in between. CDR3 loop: CASRPHPWTTTNTGELFF. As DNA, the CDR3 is TGTGCCAGCAGACCCCACCCCTGGACCACAACGAACACCGGGGAGCTGTTTTTT.

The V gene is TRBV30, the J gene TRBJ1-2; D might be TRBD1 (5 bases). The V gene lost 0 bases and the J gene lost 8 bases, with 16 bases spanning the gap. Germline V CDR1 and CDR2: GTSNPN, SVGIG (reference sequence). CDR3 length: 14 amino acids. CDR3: CAWSVWTPLVGYTF. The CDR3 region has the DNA TGTGCCTGGAGTGTTTGGACACCACTAGTAGGCTACACCTTC. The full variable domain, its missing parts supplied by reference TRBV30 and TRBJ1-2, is SQTIHQWPATLVQPVGSPLSLECTVEGTSNPNLYWYRQAAGRGLQLLFYSVGIGQISSEVPQNLSASRPQDRQFILSSKKLLLSDSGFYLCAWSVWTPLVGYTFGSGTRLTVV.

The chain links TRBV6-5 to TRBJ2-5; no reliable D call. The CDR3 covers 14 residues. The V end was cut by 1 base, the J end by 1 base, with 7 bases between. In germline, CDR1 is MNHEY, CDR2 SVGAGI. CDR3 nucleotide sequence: TGTGCCAGCAGTTACTGGTTACCCCAAGAGACCCAGTACTTC. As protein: CASSYWLPQETQYF.

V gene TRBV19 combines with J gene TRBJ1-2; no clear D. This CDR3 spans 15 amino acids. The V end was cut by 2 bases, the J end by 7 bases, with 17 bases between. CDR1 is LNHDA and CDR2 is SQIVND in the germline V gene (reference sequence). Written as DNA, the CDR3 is TGTGCCAGTAGTATAACTACTCCTGAAATTAGTGGCTACACCTTC. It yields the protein CASSITTPEISGYTF.

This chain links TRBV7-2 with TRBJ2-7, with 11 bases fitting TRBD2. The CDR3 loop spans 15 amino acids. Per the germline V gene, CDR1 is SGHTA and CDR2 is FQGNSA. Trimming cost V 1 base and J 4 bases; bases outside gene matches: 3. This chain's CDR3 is CASSLETSGSYEQYF. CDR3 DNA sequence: TGTGCCAGCAGCTTAGAAACTAGCGGGAGTTACGAGCAGTACTTC. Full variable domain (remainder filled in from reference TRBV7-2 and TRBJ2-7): GAGVSQSPSNKVTEKGKDVELRCDPISGHTALYWYRQSLGQGLEFLIYFQGNSAPDKSGLPSDRFSAERTGGSVSTLTIQRTQQEDSAVYLCASSLETSGSYEQYFGPGTRLTVT.

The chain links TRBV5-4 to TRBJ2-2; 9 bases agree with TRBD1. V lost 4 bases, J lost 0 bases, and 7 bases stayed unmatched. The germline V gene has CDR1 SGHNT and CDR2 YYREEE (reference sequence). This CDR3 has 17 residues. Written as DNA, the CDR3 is TGTGCCAGCAGCCCGGTGGGGACAGGGACGAACACCGGGGAGCTGTTTTTT. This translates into CASSPVGTGTNTGELFF.

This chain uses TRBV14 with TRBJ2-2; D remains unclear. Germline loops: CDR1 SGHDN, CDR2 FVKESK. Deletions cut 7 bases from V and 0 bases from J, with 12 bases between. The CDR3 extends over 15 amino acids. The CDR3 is CASKRAIANTGELFF. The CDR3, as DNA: TGTGCCAGCAAAAGGGCGATCGCGAACACCGGGGAGCTGTTTTTT.

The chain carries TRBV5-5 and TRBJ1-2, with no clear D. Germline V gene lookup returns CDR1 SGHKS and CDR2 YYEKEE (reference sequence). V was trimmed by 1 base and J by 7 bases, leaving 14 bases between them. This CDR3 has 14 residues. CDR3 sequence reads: CASSLMREDGGYTF. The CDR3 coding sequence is TGTGCCAGCAGCTTGATGAGGGAAGACGGTGGCTACACCTTC. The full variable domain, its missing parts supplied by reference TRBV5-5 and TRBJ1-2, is DAGVTQSPTHLIKTRGQQVTLRCSPISGHKSVSWYQQVLGQGPQFIFQYYEKEERGRGNFPDRFSARQFPNYSSELNVNALLLGDSALYLCASSLMREDGGYTFGSGTRLTVV.

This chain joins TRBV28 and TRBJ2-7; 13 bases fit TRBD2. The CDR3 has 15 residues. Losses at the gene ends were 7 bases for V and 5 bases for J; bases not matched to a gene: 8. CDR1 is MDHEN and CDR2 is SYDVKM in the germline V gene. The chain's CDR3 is CASTVLAGGPHEQYF. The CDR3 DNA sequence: TGTGCCAGCACCGTACTAGCGGGAGGGCCCCACGAGCAGTACTTC.

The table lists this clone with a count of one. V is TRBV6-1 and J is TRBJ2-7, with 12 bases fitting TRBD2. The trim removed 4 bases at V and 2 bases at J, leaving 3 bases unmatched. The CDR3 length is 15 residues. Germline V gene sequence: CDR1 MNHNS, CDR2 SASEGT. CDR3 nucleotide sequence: TGTGCCAGCAGTGCTCGGACTAGCGGGGCCTACGAGCAGTACTTC. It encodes CASSARTSGAYEQYF.

CDR3 loop: CASNLLPGAEQYF. Written as DNA, the CDR3 is TGCGCCAGCAACCTCTTGCCCGGGGCAGAGCAGTACTTC. V is TRBV5-1 and J is TRBJ2-7; D might be TRBD1 or TRBD2, each matching 5 bases. Looked up from germline, CDR1 is SGHRS and CDR2 is YFSETQ. Trimming took off 6 bases at V and 7 bases at J, with 17 bases between the two ends. CDR3 length equals 13 residues.

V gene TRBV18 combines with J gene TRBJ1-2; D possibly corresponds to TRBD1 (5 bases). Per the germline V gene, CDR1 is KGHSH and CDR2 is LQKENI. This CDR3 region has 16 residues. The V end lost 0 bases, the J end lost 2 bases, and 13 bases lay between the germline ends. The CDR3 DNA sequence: TGTGCCAGCTCACCACCGAGTATTGGGGGGAACTATGGCTACACCTTC. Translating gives CASSPPSIGGNYGYTF.